This is a list of T cell receptor beta chains from one sample in a study of blood T cell repertoires in COVID-19. The assay was immunoSEQ multiplex PCR, and TCRdb's table has in-frame clones only and misses some. The sample lists around 21,000 clones, roughly 83% occurring once. Material for sequencing was peripheral blood. Receptors were obtained from a man between 40 and 49 years old with acute or convalescent COVID-19. CDR3s include the opening cysteine and the closing phenylalanine or tryptophan. The D gene is left open where the match is weak. Expanded clones are given a class, and other clones once, few, many or no size at all.

D gene | J gene | V gene | clone size | CDR3 protein | CDR3 DNA
- | TRBJ1-1 | TRBV11-3 | - | CASSLGNTRGANTEAFF | TGTGCCAGCAGCTTAGGTAACACGCGGGGGGCGAACACTGAAGCTTTCTTT
TRBD1 | TRBJ1-6 | TRBV11-2 | - | CASSQTHRGQNSPLHF | TGTGCCAGCAGCCAGACCCACAGGGGGCAGAATTCACCCCTCCACTTT
- | TRBJ1-2 | TRBV7-2 | - | CASSLGVTVNYGYTF | TGTGCCAGCAGCTTAGGGGTCACAGTGAACTATGGCTACACCTTC
- | TRBJ1-2 | TRBV5-4 | - | CASSLMQGDNYGYTF | TGTGCCAGCAGCTTGATGCAGGGCGATAACTATGGCTACACCTTC
TRBD1 | TRBJ1-2 | TRBV5-5 | - | CASETGQVYGYTF | TGTGCCAGCGAAACTGGACAGGTCTATGGCTACACCTTC
TRBD1 | TRBJ1-3 | TRBV18 | few | CASSLRGTGTGNTIYF | TGTGCCAGCTCACTTCGAGGGACAGGCACTGGAAACACCATATATTTT
TRBD2 | TRBJ2-2 | TRBV9 | - | CASSERTSGFTGELFF | TGTGCCAGCAGCGAACGGACTAGCGGGTTCACCGGGGAGCTGTTTTTT
TRBD1 | TRBJ1-2 | TRBV2 | - | CARPTGTGVSGYTF | TGTGCCAGGCCAACCGGGACAGGGGTCTCTGGCTACACCTTC
- | TRBJ1-5 | TRBV24-1 | - | CATSAGNGNQPQHF | TGTGCCACCAGCGCAGGGAATGGCAATCAGCCCCAGCATTTT
- | TRBJ2-7 | TRBV7-3 | - | CASSSNYEQYF | TGTGCCAGCAGCTCTAACTACGAGCAGTACTTC
- | TRBJ2-7 | TRBV12-3/TRBV12-4 | - | CASSTRGGYEQYF | TGTGCCAGCAGTACGCGAGGGGGTTACGAGCAGTACTTC
TRBD1 | TRBJ1-2 | TRBV4-3 | - | CASSRGQGDGYTF | TGCGCCAGCAGCCGGGGACAGGGAGATGGCTACACCTTC
- | TRBJ2-3 | TRBV7-3 | - | CASSLQDTDTQYF | TGTGCCAGCAGCTTACAGGACACAGATACGCAGTATTTT
- | TRBJ1-1 | TRBV19 | - | CASSILGRHTEAFF | TGTGCCAGTAGTATCTTGGGGAGGCACACTGAAGCTTTCTTT
- | TRBJ2-3 | TRBV24-1 | - | CATSDSRRTRTDTQYF | TGTGCCACCAGTGACTCTAGGAGGACCCGCACAGATACGCAGTATTTT
TRBD1 | TRBJ1-1 | TRBV19 | - | CASSEQGETEAFF | TGTGCCAGTAGTGAACAGGGGGAGACTGAAGCTTTCTTT
TRBD1 | TRBJ2-1 | TRBV28 | once | CASSRTGDKDNEQFF | TGTGCCAGCAGCCGGACAGGGGATAAGGACAATGAGCAGTTCTTC
TRBD2 | TRBJ2-7 | TRBV19 | - | CASSIGSGSSYEQYF | TGTGCCAGTAGTATTGGTAGCGGGAGCTCCTACGAGCAGTACTTC
- | TRBJ1-3 | TRBV20-1 | - | CSASDSLSGNTIYF | TGCAGTGCTAGTGACAGTCTCTCTGGAAACACCATATATTTT